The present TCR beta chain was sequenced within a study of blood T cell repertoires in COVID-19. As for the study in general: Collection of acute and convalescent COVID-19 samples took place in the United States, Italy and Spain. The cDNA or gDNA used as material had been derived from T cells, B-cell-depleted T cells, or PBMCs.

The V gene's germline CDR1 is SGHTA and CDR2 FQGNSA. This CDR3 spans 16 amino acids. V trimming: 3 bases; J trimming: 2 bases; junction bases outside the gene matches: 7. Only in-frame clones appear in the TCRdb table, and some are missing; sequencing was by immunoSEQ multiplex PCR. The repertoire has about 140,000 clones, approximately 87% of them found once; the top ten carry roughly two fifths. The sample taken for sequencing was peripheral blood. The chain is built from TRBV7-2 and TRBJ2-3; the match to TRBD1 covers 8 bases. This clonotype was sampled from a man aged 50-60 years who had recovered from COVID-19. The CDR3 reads CASSFNSDRVTDTQYF. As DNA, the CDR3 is TGTGCCAGCAGCTTCAACTCGGACAGGGTCACAGATACGCAGTATTTT.